This is a list of T cell receptor beta chains from one sample in a study of early T cells in non-severe SARS-CoV-2 infection. TCRdb called the 5' RACE reads again in MiXCR, with one record for every CDR3 protein. This sample has tens of thousands of distinct CDR3 sequences, with around 13% found just once. Here the sequenced sample was whole blood, taken at baseline. Every receptor here comes from an adult who was a healthcare worker with PCR-confirmed SARS-CoV-2 infection or an uninfected control (not recorded which). Both conserved end residues are part of each CDR3. Fields, in order: clone size, V gene, J gene, D gene, CDR3 DNA, CDR3 protein. The D gene is left open where the match is weak. Size is omitted from some rows. Given values are once, few, many or a class for expanded clones.

clone size: -
V gene: TRBV19
J gene: TRBJ2-2
D gene: -
CDR3 DNA: TGTGCCAGTAGTATCGGGGGGCCTAGCGGGGAGCTGTTTTTT
CDR3 protein: CASSIGGPSGELFF

clone size: many
V gene: TRBV6-2/TRBV6-3
J gene: TRBJ2-1
D gene: -
CDR3 DNA: TGTGCCAGCAGGCTTACAGGGTCGGCCCTGCATGAGCAGTTCTTC
CDR3 protein: CASRLTGSALHEQFF

clone size: once
V gene: TRBV6-5
J gene: TRBJ1-4
D gene: TRBD1
CDR3 DNA: TGTGCCAGCAGTTACTCGGATCCTGGTACAGGGGCTATCCCCTCAGAAAAACTGTTTTTT
CDR3 protein: CASSYSDPGTGAIPSEKLFF

clone size: many
V gene: TRBV7-9
J gene: TRBJ2-1
D gene: TRBD2
CDR3 DNA: TGTGCCAGCAGCTTGGGCGTTCTTAGCGGGAATGAGCAGTTCTTC
CDR3 protein: CASSLGVLSGNEQFF

clone size: few
V gene: TRBV11-3
J gene: TRBJ2-1
D gene: TRBD1
CDR3 DNA: TGTGCCAGCAGCTTAAGCGCCGGACAGGGAGTATATGAGCAGTTCTTC
CDR3 protein: CASSLSAGQGVYEQFF

clone size: -
V gene: TRBV19
J gene: TRBJ1-1
D gene: -
CDR3 DNA: TGTGCCAGTAGTCCACACCTGAACACTGAAGCTTTCTTT
CDR3 protein: CASSPHLNTEAFF

clone size: -
V gene: TRBV27
J gene: TRBJ2-7
D gene: -
CDR3 DNA: TGTGCCAGCAGTATCGCTCAGGGTTACGAGCAGTACTTC
CDR3 protein: CASSIAQGYEQYF

clone size: -
V gene: TRBV5-4
J gene: TRBJ2-7
D gene: TRBD2
CDR3 DNA: TGTGCCAGCAGCTTCAGGACTAGCGGGAGGGCTCACGAGCAGTACTTC
CDR3 protein: CASSFRTSGRAHEQYF

clone size: many
V gene: TRBV7-6
J gene: TRBJ2-1
D gene: TRBD2
CDR3 DNA: TGTGCCAGCAGCCCCGGGACTAGCGGGAGTTGGAATGAGCAGTTCTTC
CDR3 protein: CASSPGTSGSWNEQFF

clone size: -
V gene: TRBV6-2/TRBV6-3
J gene: TRBJ2-1
D gene: TRBD1
CDR3 DNA: TGTGCCAGCAGTGCCCGGGACAGCTACAATGAGCAGTTCTTC
CDR3 protein: CASSARDSYNEQFF

clone size: -
V gene: TRBV20-1
J gene: TRBJ2-3
D gene: -
CDR3 DNA: TGCAGTGCACTAAGGGGGGCCGTCGTAGATACGCAGTATTTT
CDR3 protein: CSALRGAVVDTQYF

clone size: few
V gene: TRBV7-6
J gene: TRBJ2-7
D gene: TRBD1
CDR3 DNA: TGTGCCAGCAGCTTATACAGGGGCGACGAGCAGTACTTC
CDR3 protein: CASSLYRGDEQYF

clone size: few
V gene: TRBV28
J gene: TRBJ1-1
D gene: TRBD1
CDR3 DNA: TGTGCCAGCAGCCTGGGACAGGGGGCTTTCTTT
CDR3 protein: CASSLGQGAFF

clone size: many
V gene: TRBV7-2
J gene: TRBJ2-2
D gene: -
CDR3 DNA: TGTGCCAGCAGCCAGACCGGGCCCTTCACCGGGGAGCTGTTTTTT
CDR3 protein: CASSQTGPFTGELFF

clone size: -
V gene: TRBV7-2
J gene: TRBJ2-5
D gene: TRBD2
CDR3 DNA: TGTGCCAGCACCGCGGGGGGTTTCCAAGAGACCCAGTACTTC
CDR3 protein: CASTAGGFQETQYF

clone size: -
V gene: TRBV7-2
J gene: TRBJ2-3
D gene: -
CDR3 DNA: TGTGCCAGCAGCTTAGATGGGGGTTCTGATACGCAGTATTTT
CDR3 protein: CASSLDGGSDTQYF

clone size: many
V gene: TRBV6-6
J gene: TRBJ1-6
D gene: TRBD1
CDR3 DNA: TGTGCCAGCAGAGGACAGGGGGCTAGTTCACCCCTCCACTTT
CDR3 protein: CASRGQGASSPLHF

clone size: -
V gene: TRBV7-2
J gene: TRBJ1-5
D gene: -
CDR3 DNA: TGTGCCAGCAGCTTCTATAGTCAGCCCCAGCATTTT
CDR3 protein: CASSFYSQPQHF

clone size: -
V gene: TRBV12-3/TRBV12-4
J gene: TRBJ2-1
D gene: TRBD2
CDR3 DNA: TGTGCCAGCAGCTTACCCGCGGGAGGCCGAAATGAGCAGTTCTTC
CDR3 protein: CASSLPAGGRNEQFF

clone size: few
V gene: TRBV5-1
J gene: TRBJ2-7
D gene: TRBD1
CDR3 DNA: TGCGCCAGCAGCTTCCCGGGACAGGGCTCCTACGAGCAGTACTTC
CDR3 protein: CASSFPGQGSYEQYF

clone size: few
V gene: TRBV5-1
J gene: TRBJ2-3
D gene: TRBD2
CDR3 DNA: TGCGCCAGCAGCACGGCCTCCACGGGACTAGTCACAGATACGCAGTATTTT
CDR3 protein: CASSTASTGLVTDTQYF

clone size: few
V gene: TRBV5-6
J gene: TRBJ2-7
D gene: -
CDR3 DNA: TGTGCCAGCAGCTTGGTTGGAGAATCCTACGAGCAGTACTTC
CDR3 protein: CASSLVGESYEQYF